A single sample is the source of the 17 T cell receptor beta chains below, sequenced in a study of blood T cell repertoires in COVID-19. This table comes from immunoSEQ multiplex PCR, and its TCRdb copy is limited to in-frame clones, with some not included. The table records about 120,000 clones, 60% to 85% of them present only once. The sample consisted of peripheral blood. Receptors originate from a man between 65 and 85 years old with acute or convalescent COVID-19.

V gene TRBV6-5 combines with J gene TRBJ2-7; tentatively, D is TRBD1 (6 bases). The CDR3 is 15 amino acids. Germline assignment: CDR1 MNHEY and CDR2 SVGAGI. Trimming took 8 bases from V and 1 from J, leaving 18 bases between them. The CDR3 loop reads CASGWSRGESYEQYF. The CDR3, as DNA: TGTGCCAGCGGGTGGAGCAGGGGAGAGTCCTACGAGCAGTACTTC.

J is TRBJ2-7 and V is TRBV28, with 10 bases matching TRBD1. Trimming took 5 bases from V and 4 from J; bases not matched to a gene: 8. The CDR3 has 15 amino acids. Germline values: CDR1 MDHEN, CDR2 SYDVKM. The chain's CDR3 is CASSRQTGGAYEQYF. For the CDR3, the DNA is TGTGCCAGCAGTCGCCAGACAGGGGGCGCTTACGAGCAGTACTTC.

The rearrangement joins TRBV6-5 to TRBJ2-7; 9 bases line up with TRBD1. Trimming took 5 bases from V and 2 from J; bases not matched to a gene: 7. The CDR3 extends over 15 amino acids. The V gene's germline CDR1 is MNHEY and CDR2 SVGAGI. The chain's CDR3 is CASSRSGTGTYEQYF. The CDR3 region has the DNA TGTGCCAGCAGTCGTTCCGGGACAGGGACCTACGAGCAGTACTTC.

V usage is TRBV11-3 and J usage is TRBJ2-1, with 10 bases matching TRBD1. V shed 5 bases and J 8 bases; nucleotides not matched to a gene: 9. Germline assignment: CDR1 SGHNT and CDR2 YENEEA. The CDR3 covers 15 residues. DNA of the CDR3: TGTGCCAGCAGCCTGGGACAGGGGATTTTCGATGAGCAGTTCTTC. Translated, it gives CASSLGQGIFDEQFF.

The CDR3 region is CASSYPQGANTEAFF. DNA for the CDR3: TGTGCCAGCAGTTACCCGCAGGGGGCGAACACTGAAGCTTTCTTT. V gene TRBV6-5 combines with J gene TRBJ1-1, with 8 bases aligning to TRBD1. This CDR3 contains 15 residues. Trimming took 2 bases from V and 1 from J; bases not matched to a gene: 3. Germline lookup yields CDR1 MNHEY and CDR2 SVGAGI.

The chain couples TRBV27 to TRBJ1-5; 8 bases agree with TRBD1. Germline-derived CDR1 and CDR2 are MNHEY and SMNVEV (reference sequence). This CDR3 is 13 amino acids long. V lost 4 bases to trimming and J lost 4 bases; unmatched junction nucleotides: 0. This CDR3 is CASSWTGNQPQHF. The CDR3 DNA sequence: TGTGCCAGCAGTTGGACAGGGAATCAGCCCCAGCATTTT.

V is TRBV25-1 and J is TRBJ1-6; a possible D gene is TRBD1 (5 bases). Between the trimmed V and J ends, which lost 1 base and 9 bases, there was a span of 16 bases. CDR3 size: 16 residues. In germline, CDR1 is MGHDK, CDR2 SYGVNS. The CDR3 reads CASSESPGSLGSPLHF. As DNA, the CDR3 is TGTGCCAGCAGTGAATCGCCAGGGTCCCTAGGTTCACCCCTCCACTTT.

This clone was observed a single time. This chain links TRBV7-2 with TRBJ2-3, with 9 nucleotides matching TRBD2. V lost 0 bases to trimming and J lost 7 bases; unmatched junction nucleotides: 8. The germline gives CDR1 SGHTA, CDR2 FQGNSA. This CDR3 comprises 16 residues. The CDR3 DNA sequence: TGTGCCAGCAGCTTAGCCTTTTCTAGCGGGGCCCATACGCAGTATTTT. It translates to CASSLAFSSGAHTQYF.

The CDR3 reads CASSQVLAGGEQFF. The CDR3 DNA reads as TGTGCCAGCAGCCAAGTACTAGCGGGCGGTGAGCAGTTCTTC. The J gene is TRBJ2-1, the V gene TRBV4-2; 9 positions agree with TRBD2. CDR1 is LGHNA, CDR2 YNFKEQ, per germline. With 1 base clipped from V and 9 bases from J, the junction kept 4 bases outside the gene matches. The CDR3 loop spans 14 amino acids.

This rearrangement joins TRBV29-1 to TRBJ2-3; D ambiguous. CDR3 length equals 15 residues. Germline V lookup: CDR1 SQVTM, CDR2 ANQGSEA. With 1 base removed from V and 2 bases from J, the gap between germline ends came to 13 bases. This CDR3 reads CSVEGVAGVTDTQYF. DNA of the CDR3: TGCAGCGTTGAAGGGGTAGCCGGAGTCACAGATACGCAGTATTTT.

The chain recombines TRBV7-3 with TRBJ2-3, with 11 nucleotides matching TRBD1. V lost 5 bases, J lost 2 bases, and 6 bases stayed unmatched. The germline CDR1 and CDR2 sequences are SGHTA and FQGTGA. This CDR3 has 16 residues. For the CDR3, the DNA is TGTGCCAGCAGCCCTGGGACAGGGGGGTCCACAGATACGCAGTATTTT. Protein product: CASSPGTGGSTDTQYF. The complete variable domain, with remaining parts taken from reference TRBV7-3 and TRBJ2-3, reads GAGVSQTPSNKVTEKGKYVELRCDPISGHTALYWYRQSLGQGPEFLIYFQGTGAADDSGLPNDRFFAVRPEGSVSTLKIQRTERGDSAVYLCASSPGTGGSTDTQYFGPGTRLTVL.

This chain uses TRBV2 with TRBJ2-5, with D possibly TRBD1 on 5 matching bases. The CDR3 extends over 14 amino acids. CDR1 is SNHLY and CDR2 is FYNNEI in the germline V gene. V was trimmed by 2 bases and J by 5 bases, leaving 12 bases between them. CDR3 nucleotide sequence: TGTGCCAGCAGTGAAACAGGTACAAGGGAGACCCAGTACTTC. This sequence encodes CASSETGTRETQYF.

The chain is built from TRBV14 and TRBJ2-7; 7 nucleotides agree with TRBD1. With 0 bases clipped from V and 6 bases from J, the junction kept 14 bases outside the gene matches. The CDR3 length is 17 residues. Germline-derived CDR1 and CDR2 are SGHDN and FVKESK. The CDR3 bases are TGTGCCAGCAGCCAAGATTGGGGGTGGACAGGCCAAACCGAGCAGTACTTC. Translating it yields CASSQDWGWTGQTEQYF.

V gene TRBV28 combines with J gene TRBJ2-1; TRBD1 matches at 11 bases. The CDR3 runs 16 residues. Germline lookup yields CDR1 MDHEN and CDR2 SYDVKM. With V trimmed by 2 bases and J by 4 bases, 4 bases remained unmatched. The DNA of the CDR3 is TGTGCCAGCAGTTTAGGCGGGACAGGGGGATACAATGAGCAGTTCTTC. Its translation is CASSLGGTGGYNEQFF.

The chain uses TRBV5-5 and TRBJ2-5; D unresolved. V lost 1 base and J lost 2, with 6 bases in between. Germline CDR1 and CDR2: SGHKS and YYEKEE (reference sequence). The CDR3 is made up of 13 amino acids. The CDR3 loop reads CASSLPGQETQYF. As DNA, the CDR3 is TGTGCCAGCAGCTTGCCCGGGCAAGAGACCCAGTACTTC.

The V gene is TRBV6-5, the J gene TRBJ2-2; D gene unclear. CDR3 length equals 13 residues. Germline V CDR1 and CDR2: MNHEY, SVGAGI. V lost 7 bases to trimming and J lost 4 bases, with 10 bases between them. The CDR3 reads CASTPIGTGELFF. As DNA, the CDR3 is TGTGCCAGCACGCCTATCGGCACCGGGGAGCTGTTTTTT.

This sequence joins TRBV6-5 and TRBJ1-2; tentatively, D is TRBD1 (5 bases). Germline assignment: CDR1 MNHEY and CDR2 SVGAGI. The CDR3 covers 16 residues. V lost 0 bases and J lost 4, with 15 bases in between. CDR3 region: CASSYSKQAGGYGYTF. CDR3 coding DNA: TGTGCCAGCAGTTACTCGAAGCAGGCCGGGGGCTATGGCTACACCTTC.